This TCR beta chain derives from a study of blood T cell repertoires in COVID-19 (dated by TCRdb to about 2020). Describing the broader study: The collaborator samples originated in the United States, Italy and Spain and spanned the acute and convalescent phases of COVID-19. Nearly every sample came with metadata listing a de-identified subject ID, COVID-19 status, age in years and sex. The material from the prospective study consisted of cDNA or gDNA derived from T cells, B-cell-depleted T cells, or PBMCs. Deeply sampled blood TCRbeta repertoires from subjects exposed to, actively infected with, or recovered from COVID-19 were included in the dataset. The samples were drawn from the first 160 participants of the ongoing ImmuneRACE study and from 1,200 or so subjects provided by 6 global collaborators. HLA class I and class II types, where available, came from metadata supplied by the sample provider rather than from assay-based typing. The repertoires were released in a freely available public database intended as a resource for research on the immune response to SARS-CoV-2.

Regarding this clone: Its target antigen remains unknown. No qualities accompany the bases; no much larger clone lies one base away.

The paper's findings and limits, for the study overall: The amount of clinical and demographic metadata varied by source and participant and was provided uncurated.

The collaborating institutions used their own protocols to collect whole blood in K2EDTA tubes. For TCRbeta analysis, collaborators shipped samples in one of three forms: frozen whole blood, isolated PBMCs, or DNA extracted from either of those sample types. TCRbeta CDR3 regions were amplified from genomic DNA by means of the immunoSEQ Assay, a bias-controlled multiplex PCR. The original methods were these. The number of nucleated cells in each sample was estimated from the amplification of reference gene primers within the assay. Sequence reads were collapsed and filtered to measure the absolute abundance of every unique TCRbeta CDR3 rearrangement. For each sample, productive Simpson clonality was calculated as the square root of Simpson's diversity index across productive rearrangements. TCRdb obtained this table from immuneACCESS and retained in-frame rearrangements with V and J assigned. These tables miss some clones; where compared with another copy, unresolved V genes account for less than half of the shortfall, and the remainder is unexplained. V and J calls and clone size are given by that table; D and trimming were obtained from the DNA. This sample holds over 150,000 clones; roughly 80% were observed only once. 3.5% to 4.5% of the sample lies in the top ten.

The CDR1 and CDR2 encoded by the germline V gene (reference sequence) are LGHDT and YNNKEL. Here V drops 3 bases and J drops 4 bases, and the junction holds 5 bases not matched to any gene. The CDR3, cysteine through phenylalanine, is 14 amino acids long. The entry retains the CDR3 DNA only, 42 bases that are in frame from base 1. The specimen sequenced was peripheral blood. The TCR was taken from a woman at least 80 years old with acute or convalescent COVID-19. The chain couples TRBV3-1 (or the pseudogene TRBV3-2) to TRBJ1-2; the central 7 bases match TRBD1. The CDR3 corresponds to CASSQTGTVYGYTF. The DNA sequence is as follows: TGTGCCAGCAGCCAGACTGGGACAGTCTATGGCTACACCTTC.